A selection of T cell receptor beta chains follows, all from one sample in a study of response to subunit inactivated influenza vaccine. TCRdb reprocessed the RT-PCR reads via MiXCR and lists one record per CDR3 protein. The sample includes about 700,000 distinct CDR3 sequences, less than 15% seen only once; the top ten take around 7.6%. This sample comprised PBMCs from blood, obtained around two weeks before vaccination. The source of these receptors is a man aged 50 to 59 who received an inactivated influenza vaccine. Both conserved end residues are part of each CDR3. The order of the fields is clone size, V gene, J gene, D gene, CDR3 protein, CDR3 DNA. D genes are given only for firm matches. The size field is filled for only some rows; it gives once, few, many or a size class.

size: few
V: TRBV4-3
J: TRBJ1-5
D: TRBD1
CDR3: CASSRNRGANQPQHF
DNA: TGCGCCAGCAGCCGTAACAGGGGTGCGAATCAGCCCCAGCATTTT

size: few
V: TRBV5-1
J: TRBJ2-7
D: TRBD2
CDR3: CASSLAGGQAYEQYF
DNA: TGCGCCAGCAGCTTGGCGGGGGGGCAAGCCTACGAGCAGTACTTC

size: .
V: TRBV5-1
J: TRBJ2-7
D: TRBD1
CDR3: CASSPPGTGFYEQYF
DNA: TGCGCCAGCAGCCCCCCCGGGACAGGGTTCTACGAGCAGTACTTC

size: .
V: TRBV10-3
J: TRBJ2-1
D: .
CDR3: CAISADGHNEQFF
DNA: TGTGCCATCAGTGCCGACGGTCACAATGAGCAGTTCTTC

size: .
V: TRBV18
J: TRBJ2-7
D: .
CDR3: CASSPRGIYEQYF
DNA: TGTGCCAGCTCACCACGGGGGATCTACGAGCAGTACTTC

size: few
V: TRBV5-1
J: TRBJ2-1
D: TRBD2
CDR3: CASSALQREGTGNEQFF
DNA: TGCGCCAGCAGCGCACTGCAGCGGGAGGGGACCGGGAATGAGCAGTTCTTC

size: .
V: TRBV13
J: TRBJ2-7
D: .
CDR3: CASSLGFGQYF
DNA: TGTGCCAGCAGCTTAGGTTTCGGGCAGTACTTC

size: few
V: TRBV6-1
J: TRBJ2-7
D: TRBD1
CDR3: CASKYIGTGNYEQYF
DNA: TGTGCCAGCAAATACATAGGGACAGGGAACTACGAGCAGTACTTC

size: few
V: TRBV11-1
J: TRBJ1-2
D: .
CDR3: CASSLGGRSMTANRYGYTF
DNA: TGTGCCAGCAGCTTAGGGGGAAGGAGCATGACCGCCAATCGGTATGGCTACACCTTC

size: .
V: TRBV20-1
J: TRBJ1-1
D: .
CDR3: CSARSGTANTEAFF
DNA: TGCAGTGCTAGATCCGGGACGGCGAACACTGAAGCTTTCTTT

size: few
V: TRBV12-3/TRBV12-4
J: TRBJ2-4
D: .
CDR3: CASSLRRQLGAKNIQYF
DNA: TGTGCCAGCAGTTTAAGGAGGCAGTTAGGAGCCAAAAACATTCAGTACTTC

size: few
V: TRBV18
J: TRBJ2-1
D: .
CDR3: CASSPTQYNEQFF
DNA: TGTGCCAGCTCACCAACACAATACAATGAGCAGTTCTTC

size: .
V: TRBV20-1
J: TRBJ2-3
D: .
CDR3: CSAIWALTDTQYF
DNA: TGCAGTGCTATTTGGGCGCTGACAGATACGCAGTATTTT

size: many
V: TRBV10-3
J: TRBJ2-3
D: .
CDR3: CAISESVTDTQYF
DNA: TGTGCCATCAGTGAGTCCGTCACAGATACGCAGTATTTT

size: few
V: TRBV6-1
J: TRBJ1-1
D: .
CDR3: CASGKRQNTEAFF
DNA: TGTGCCAGCGGTAAAAGACAGAACACTGAAGCTTTCTTT

size: few
V: TRBV3-1
J: TRBJ2-3
D: TRBD1
CDR3: CASSPGTGGEDTQYF
DNA: TGTGCCAGCAGCCCTGGGACAGGGGGTGAAGATACGCAGTATTTT

size: few
V: TRBV20-1
J: TRBJ2-5
D: .
CDR3: CSGSFTPAPRRETQYF
DNA: TGCAGTGGGTCCTTCACTCCGGCCCCGCGGAGAGAGACCCAGTACTTC

size: few
V: TRBV15
J: TRBJ1-6
D: TRBD1
CDR3: CATSREPGQVSNSPLHF
DNA: TGTGCCACCAGCAGAGAGCCGGGACAGGTTTCAAATTCACCCCTCCACTTT

size: .
V: TRBV29-1
J: TRBJ1-5
D: .
CDR3: CSVGSGASNQPQHF
DNA: TGCAGCGTTGGGTCAGGGGCAAGCAATCAGCCCCAGCATTTT

size: .
V: TRBV28
J: TRBJ2-3
D: .
CDR3: CASSVDRPISTDTQYF
DNA: TGTGCCAGCAGTGTCGACAGGCCCATTAGCACAGATACGCAGTATTTT

size: .
V: TRBV6-2/TRBV6-3
J: TRBJ2-7
D: .
CDR3: CASSFPRGSYEQYF
DNA: TGTGCCAGCAGTTTCCCTCGTGGCTCCTACGAGCAGTACTTC

size: .
V: TRBV14
J: TRBJ2-2
D: .
CDR3: CASSPRFGGRLDTGELFF
DNA: TGTGCCAGCAGCCCTCGCTTTGGGGGAAGGCTTGACACCGGGGAGCTGTTTTTT

size: .
V: TRBV6-2/TRBV6-3
J: TRBJ1-6
D: .
CDR3: CASSYRLKGRNSPLHF
DNA: TGTGCCAGCAGTTACAGGCTCAAAGGGAGGAATTCACCCCTCCACTTT